This TCR beta chain came from a study of preoperative IRX-2 immunotherapy in early breast cancer. Some clones are missing from TCRdb's copy, which holds only in-frame ones; the method was immunoSEQ multiplex PCR. The sample holds roughly 40,000 clones; approximately 80% are singletons and the top ten take approximately 1.1%. After removal of 6 bases from V and 7 bases from J, the junction contained 8 bases not matched to a gene. The germline gives CDR1 GTSNPN, CDR2 SVGIG (reference sequence). This CDR3 is 12 amino acids long. Treatment noted: preoperative locoregional IRX-2 cytokine immunotherapy. Patients received preoperative, locoregional IRX-2 cytokine immunotherapy in a phase Ib study.

The chain carries TRBV30 and TRBJ1-2, with 7 nucleotides matching TRBD1. The clonotype was recovered from a human donor with breast cancer. Specimen: tumor tissue, collected after IRX-2 immunotherapy. In DNA, the CDR3 is TGTGCCTGCCCGACAGGGTCCGGTGGCTACACCTTC. Residues: CACPTGSGGYTF.